What follows are 4 T cell receptor beta chains derived from one specimen sequenced in a study of blood T cell repertoires in COVID-19. Sequencing used immunoSEQ multiplex PCR; TCRdb keeps in-frame clones, though not all of them. The sample lists under 200,000 clones, roughly 80% seen once, with roughly 5% in the top ten. The sequencing input was PBMCs or T cells enriched from blood (not recorded which). Source of these receptors: a middle-aged woman with acute COVID-19.

This clone was counted a single time. The chain links TRBV3-1 (or the pseudogene TRBV3-2) to TRBJ2-7; D perhaps matches TRBD2 (7 bases). Between the trimmed V and J ends, which lost 4 bases and 4 bases, there was a span of 14 bases. Per the germline V gene, CDR1 is LGHDT and CDR2 is YNNKEL (reference sequence). The length of the CDR3 is 14 residues. As DNA, the CDR3 is TGTGCCAGCAGCCGGGGGGGCAGACTATACGAGCAGTACTTC. Its protein product is CASSRGGRLYEQYF.

The chain is built from TRBV30 and TRBJ2-3; 7 bases fit TRBD1. The CDR3 contains 16 residues. With V trimmed by 0 bases and J by 5 bases, 11 bases remained unmatched. Germline V CDR1 and CDR2: GTSNPN, SVGIG (reference sequence). CDR3 sequence reads: CAWSVRTGVRGDTQYF. The DNA for the CDR3 is TGTGCCTGGAGTGTAAGGACAGGTGTACGGGGAGATACGCAGTATTTT. Full variable domain (remainder filled in from reference TRBV30 and TRBJ2-3): SQTIHQWPATLVQPVGSPLSLECTVEGTSNPNLYWYRQAAGRGLQLLFYSVGIGQISSEVPQNLSASRPQDRQFILSSKKLLLSDSGFYLCAWSVRTGVRGDTQYFGPGTRLTVL.

The gene calls are TRBV28 and TRBJ1-5; D may be TRBD1 (6 bases). CDR3 size: 19 residues. CDR1 MDHEN and CDR2 SYDVKM come from the germline V gene. Trimming took off 4 bases at V and 0 bases at J, with 22 bases between the two ends. As DNA, the CDR3 is TGTGCCAGCAGTTCCTTGACAGCCGGGAGGGGGTATAGCAATCAGCCCCAGCATTTT. This gives the protein CASSSLTAGRGYSNQPQHF. Drawing the rest from reference TRBV28 and TRBJ1-5, the complete variable domain is DVKVTQSSRYLVKRTGEKVFLECVQDMDHENMFWYRQDPGLGLRLIYFSYDVKMKEKGDIPEGYSVSREKKERFSLILESASTNQTSMYLCASSSLTAGRGYSNQPQHFGDGTRLSIL.

The chain uses TRBV19 and TRBJ1-1, with D possibly being TRBD1 (5 bases). The CDR3 consists of 11 residues. Looked up from germline, CDR1 is LNHDA and CDR2 is SQIVND (reference sequence). Trimming left V 3 bases short and J 10 bases short, with 9 bases between. CDR3 residues: CASSIQGRAFF. Written as DNA, the CDR3 is TGTGCCAGTAGTATTCAGGGTAGAGCTTTCTTT.